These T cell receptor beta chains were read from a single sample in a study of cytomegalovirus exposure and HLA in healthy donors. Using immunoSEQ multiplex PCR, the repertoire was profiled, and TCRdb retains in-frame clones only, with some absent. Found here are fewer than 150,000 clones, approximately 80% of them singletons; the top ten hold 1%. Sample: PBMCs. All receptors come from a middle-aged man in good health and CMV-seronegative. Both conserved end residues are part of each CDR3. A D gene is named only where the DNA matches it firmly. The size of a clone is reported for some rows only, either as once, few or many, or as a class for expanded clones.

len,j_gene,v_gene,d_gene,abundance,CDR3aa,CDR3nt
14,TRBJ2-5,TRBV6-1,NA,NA,CASSGGEGIETQYF,TGTGCCAGCAGTGGGGGGGAAGGGATAGAGACCCAGTACTTC
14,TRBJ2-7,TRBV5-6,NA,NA,CASREGPSSYEQYF,TGTGCCAGCAGGGAGGGGCCGAGCTCCTACGAGCAGTACTTC
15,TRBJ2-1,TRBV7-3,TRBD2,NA,CASSSPPGLGDEQFF,TGTGCCAGCAGCTCCCCCCCGGGACTAGGGGATGAGCAGTTCTTC
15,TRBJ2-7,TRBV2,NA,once,CASRDDILGAYEQYF,TGTGCCAGCAGGGATGACATACTCGGGGCCTACGAGCAGTACTTC
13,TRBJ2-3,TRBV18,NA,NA,CASSQGSTDTQYF,TGTGCCAGCTCACAGGGGTCCACAGATACGCAGTATTTT
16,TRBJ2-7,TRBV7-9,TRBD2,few,CASSLNSGRRGDEQYF,TGTGCCAGCAGCCTCAATAGCGGGCGCCGTGGGGACGAGCAGTACTTC
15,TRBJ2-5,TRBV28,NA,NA,CASSSGNGLGETQYF,TGTGCCAGCAGTTCGGGGAATGGTTTAGGAGAGACCCAGTACTTC
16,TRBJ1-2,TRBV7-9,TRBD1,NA,CASSQENRGRLYGYTF,TGTGCCAGCAGCCAAGAAAACAGGGGGCGTTTGTATGGCTACACCTTC
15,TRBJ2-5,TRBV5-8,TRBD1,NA,CASSPGDRGQETQYF,TGTGCCAGCAGCCCCGGGGACAGGGGGCAAGAGACCCAGTACTTC
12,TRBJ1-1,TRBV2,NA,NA,CASSQATKEAFF,TGTGCCAGCAGCCAAGCTACCAAGGAAGCTTTCTTT
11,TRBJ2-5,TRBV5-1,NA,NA,CASSGGGRGYF,TGCGCCAGCAGTGGCGGGGGCCGTGGGTACTTC
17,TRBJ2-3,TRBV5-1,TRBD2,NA,CASSYGTSGRVADTQYF,TGCGCCAGCAGCTACGGGACTAGCGGGAGAGTTGCAGATACGCAGTATTTT
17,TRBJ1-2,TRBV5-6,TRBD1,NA,CASSPGTGGTGGYGYTF,TGTGCCAGCAGCCCCGGGACAGGGGGTACTGGTGGCTATGGCTACACCTTC
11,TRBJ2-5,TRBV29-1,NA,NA,CSGDSGETQYF,TGCAGCGGGGACAGCGGGGAGACCCAGTACTTC
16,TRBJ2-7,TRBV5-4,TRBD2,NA,CASSRGGAPSSYEQYF,TGTGCCAGCAGCAGGGGAGGGGCTCCGAGCTCCTACGAGCAGTACTTC
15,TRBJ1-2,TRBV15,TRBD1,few,CATSRDPTGAYGYTF,TGTGCCACCAGCAGAGATCCGACAGGGGCGTATGGCTACACCTTC
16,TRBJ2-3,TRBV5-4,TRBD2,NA,CASSLRLAASTDTQYF,TGTGCCAGCAGCCTGCGACTAGCGGCTAGCACAGATACGCAGTATTTT